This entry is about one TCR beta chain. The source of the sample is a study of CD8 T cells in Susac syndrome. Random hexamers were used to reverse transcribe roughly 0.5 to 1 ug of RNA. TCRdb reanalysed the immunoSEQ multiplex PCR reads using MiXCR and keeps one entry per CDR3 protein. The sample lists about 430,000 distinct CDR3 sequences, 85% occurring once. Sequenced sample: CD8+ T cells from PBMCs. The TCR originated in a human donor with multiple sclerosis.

CDR3 sequence reads: CAIHEGLIDLGETQYF. CDR3 nucleotide sequence: TGTGCCATCCATGAGGGGCTCATAGATTTGGGAGAGACCCAGTACTTC. The rearrangement uses TRBV7-2 and TRBJ2-5, with D perhaps being TRBD1 or TRBD2 (5 bases each). CDR3 length: 16 residues. Trimming removed 10 bases from V and 4 bases from J, with 25 bases in between. The germline CDR1 and CDR2 sequences are SGHTA and FQGNSA.